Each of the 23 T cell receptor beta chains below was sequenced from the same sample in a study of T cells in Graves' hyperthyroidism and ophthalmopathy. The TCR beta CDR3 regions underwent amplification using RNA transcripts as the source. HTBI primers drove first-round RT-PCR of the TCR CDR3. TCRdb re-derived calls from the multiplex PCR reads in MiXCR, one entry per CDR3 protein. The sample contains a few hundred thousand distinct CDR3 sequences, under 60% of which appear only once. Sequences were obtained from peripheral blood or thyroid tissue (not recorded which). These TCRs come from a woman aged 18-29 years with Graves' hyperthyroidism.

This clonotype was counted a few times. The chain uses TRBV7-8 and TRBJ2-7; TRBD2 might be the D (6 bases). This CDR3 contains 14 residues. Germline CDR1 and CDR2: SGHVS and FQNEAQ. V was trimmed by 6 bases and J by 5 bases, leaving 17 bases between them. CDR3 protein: CASSPSYGSDEQYF. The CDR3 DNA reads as TGTGCCAGCAGTCCTTCCTACGGGAGCGACGAGCAGTACTTC.

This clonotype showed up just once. CDR3 nucleotides: TGCGCCAGCAGTGAGTCGACAGGATCCTCTGGTGGCTACACCTTC. Translation: CASSESTGSSGGYTF. J is TRBJ1-2 and V is TRBV10-2; a weak D match, TRBD1 (6 bases). The CDR3 sequence is 15 residues long. CDR1 WSHSY and CDR2 SAAADI come from the germline V gene. The V and J ends lost 0 bases and 7 bases respectively, with 15 bases between them.

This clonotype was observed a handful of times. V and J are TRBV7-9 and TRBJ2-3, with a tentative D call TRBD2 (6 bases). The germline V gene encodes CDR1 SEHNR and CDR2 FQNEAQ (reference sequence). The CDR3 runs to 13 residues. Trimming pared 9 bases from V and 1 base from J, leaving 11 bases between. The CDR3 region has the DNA TGTGCCAGTTGTCGCGGGGGCACAGATACGCAGTATTTT. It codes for CASCRGGTDTQYF.

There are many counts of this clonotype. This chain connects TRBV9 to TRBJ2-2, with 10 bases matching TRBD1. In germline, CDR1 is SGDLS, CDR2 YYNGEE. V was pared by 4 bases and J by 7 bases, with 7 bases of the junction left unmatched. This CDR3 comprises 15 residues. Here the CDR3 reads CASSPDRGQNGELFF. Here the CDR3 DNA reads TGTGCCAGCAGCCCTGACAGGGGGCAGAACGGGGAGCTGTTTTTT.

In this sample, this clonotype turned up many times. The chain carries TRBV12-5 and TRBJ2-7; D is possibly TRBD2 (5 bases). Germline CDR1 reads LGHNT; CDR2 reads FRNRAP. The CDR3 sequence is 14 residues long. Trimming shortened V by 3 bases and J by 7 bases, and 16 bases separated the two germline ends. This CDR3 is CASGLELGSPEQYF. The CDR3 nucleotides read TGTGCTAGTGGTTTAGAGCTTGGGAGTCCGGAGCAGTACTTC.

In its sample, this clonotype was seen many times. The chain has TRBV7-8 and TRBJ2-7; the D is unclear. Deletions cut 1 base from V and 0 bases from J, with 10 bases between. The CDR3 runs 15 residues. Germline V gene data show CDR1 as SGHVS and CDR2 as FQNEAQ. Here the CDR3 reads CASSLESRTSYEQYF. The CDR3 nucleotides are TGTGCCAGCAGCTTAGAGTCGCGGACCTCCTACGAGCAGTACTTC.

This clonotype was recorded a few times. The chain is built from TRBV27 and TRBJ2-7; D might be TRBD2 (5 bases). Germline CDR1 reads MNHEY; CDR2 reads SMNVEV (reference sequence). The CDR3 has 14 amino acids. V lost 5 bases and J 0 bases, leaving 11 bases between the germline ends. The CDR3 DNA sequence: TGTGCCAGCAGTGGGGAGCGGTCCTCCTACGAGCAGTACTTC. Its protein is CASSGERSSYEQYF.

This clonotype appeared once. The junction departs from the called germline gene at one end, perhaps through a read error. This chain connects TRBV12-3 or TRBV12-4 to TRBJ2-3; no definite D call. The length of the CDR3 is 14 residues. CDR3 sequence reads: CASTSRWPTHTQYF. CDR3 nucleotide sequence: TGTGCCAGCACCTCCCGGTGGCCCACACATACGCAGTATTTT.

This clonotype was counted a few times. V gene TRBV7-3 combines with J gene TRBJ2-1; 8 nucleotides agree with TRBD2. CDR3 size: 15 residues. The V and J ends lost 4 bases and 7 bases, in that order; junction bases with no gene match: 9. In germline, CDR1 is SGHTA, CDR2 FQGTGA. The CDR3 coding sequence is TGTGCCAGCAGCTCCCCCGGGAGGGCGGGGAATGAGCAGTTCTTC. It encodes CASSSPGRAGNEQFF. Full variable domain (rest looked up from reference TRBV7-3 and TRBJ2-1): GAGVSQTPSNKVTEKGKYVELRCDPISGHTALYWYRQSLGQGPEFLIYFQGTGAADDSGLPNDRFFAVRPEGSVSTLKIQRTERGDSAVYLCASSSPGRAGNEQFFGPGTRLTVL.

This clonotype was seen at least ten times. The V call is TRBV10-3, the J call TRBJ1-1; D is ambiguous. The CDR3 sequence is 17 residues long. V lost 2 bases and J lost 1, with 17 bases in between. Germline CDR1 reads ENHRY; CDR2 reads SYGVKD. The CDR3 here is CAISEPYRPDQNTEAFF. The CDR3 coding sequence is TGTGCCATCAGTGAGCCTTACAGACCAGACCAGAACACTGAAGCTTTCTTT.

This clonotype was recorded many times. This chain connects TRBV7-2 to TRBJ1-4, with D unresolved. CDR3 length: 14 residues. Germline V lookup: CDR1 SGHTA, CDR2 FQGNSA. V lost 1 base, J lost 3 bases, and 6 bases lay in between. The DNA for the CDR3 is TGTGCCAGCAGCTTAGAAAGTTCTAATGAAAAACTGTTTTTT. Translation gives CASSLESSNEKLFF.

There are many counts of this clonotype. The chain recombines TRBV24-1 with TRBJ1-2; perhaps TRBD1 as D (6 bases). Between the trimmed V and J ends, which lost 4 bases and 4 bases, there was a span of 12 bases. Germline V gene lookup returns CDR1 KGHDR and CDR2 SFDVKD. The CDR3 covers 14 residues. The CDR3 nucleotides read TGTGCCACCAGTGACCCCGACAGGAGCTATGGCTACACCTTC. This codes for CATSDPDRSYGYTF.

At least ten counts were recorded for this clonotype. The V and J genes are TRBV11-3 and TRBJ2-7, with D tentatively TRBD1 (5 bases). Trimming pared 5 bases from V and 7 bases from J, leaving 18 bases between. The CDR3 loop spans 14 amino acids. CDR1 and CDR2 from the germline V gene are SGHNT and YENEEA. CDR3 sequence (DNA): TGTGCCAGCAGCCCAGACAGAGTTTTGGAAGAGCAGTACTTC. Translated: CASSPDRVLEEQYF.

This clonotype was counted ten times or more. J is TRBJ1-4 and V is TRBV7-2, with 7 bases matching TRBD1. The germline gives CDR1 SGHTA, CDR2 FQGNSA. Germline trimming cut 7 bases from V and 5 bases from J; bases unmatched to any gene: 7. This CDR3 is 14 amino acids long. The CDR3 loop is CASNLGQSNEKLFF. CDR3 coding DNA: TGTGCCAGCAACCTGGGACAGTCGAATGAAAAACTGTTTTTT.

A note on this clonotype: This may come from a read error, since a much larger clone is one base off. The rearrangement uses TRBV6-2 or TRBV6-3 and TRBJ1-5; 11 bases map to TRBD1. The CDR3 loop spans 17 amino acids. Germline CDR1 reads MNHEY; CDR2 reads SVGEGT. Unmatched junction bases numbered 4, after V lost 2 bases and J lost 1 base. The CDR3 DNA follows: TGTGCCAGCAGTTACCGGACAGGGGGCAGGAGCAATCAGCCCCAGCATTTT. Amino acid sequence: CASSYRTGGRSNQPQHF.

CDR3 nucleotide sequence: TGTGCCAGCAGCACGGGACAGGAAGAGACCCAGTACTTC. As protein: CASSTGQEETQYF. This rearrangement joins TRBV7-2 to TRBJ2-5; TRBD1 matches 8 bases. V dropped 5 bases and J dropped 3; count of bases not matched to a gene: 2. The CDR3 contains 13 residues. Per germline, CDR1 SGHTA and CDR2 FQGNSA.

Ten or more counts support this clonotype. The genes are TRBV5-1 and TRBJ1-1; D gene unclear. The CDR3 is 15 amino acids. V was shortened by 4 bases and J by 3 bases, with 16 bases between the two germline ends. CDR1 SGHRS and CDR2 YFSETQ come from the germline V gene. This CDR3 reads CASSPGVRSHTEAFF. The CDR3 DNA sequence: TGCGCCAGCAGCCCTGGGGTCCGGTCGCACACTGAAGCTTTCTTT.

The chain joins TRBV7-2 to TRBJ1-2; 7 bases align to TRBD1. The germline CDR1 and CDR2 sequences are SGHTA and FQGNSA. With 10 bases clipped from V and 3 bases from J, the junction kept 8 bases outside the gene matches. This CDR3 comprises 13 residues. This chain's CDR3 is CATADRSHYGYTF. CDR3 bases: TGTGCCACCGCGGACAGGTCCCACTATGGCTACACCTTC.

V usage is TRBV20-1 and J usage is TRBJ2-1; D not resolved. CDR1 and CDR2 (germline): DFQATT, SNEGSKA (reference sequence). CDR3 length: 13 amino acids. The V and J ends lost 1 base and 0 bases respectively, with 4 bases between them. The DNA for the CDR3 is TGCAGTGCTAGAGCTGTCTCCTACAATGAGCAGTTCTTC. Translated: CSARAVSYNEQFF.

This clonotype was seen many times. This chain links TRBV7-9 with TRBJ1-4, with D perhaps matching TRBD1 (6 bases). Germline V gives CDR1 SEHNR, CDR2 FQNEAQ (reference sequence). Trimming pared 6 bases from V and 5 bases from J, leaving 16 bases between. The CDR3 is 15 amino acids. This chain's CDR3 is CASSRYQGWNEKLFF. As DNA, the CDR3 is TGTGCCAGCAGTAGGTACCAGGGGTGGAATGAAAAACTGTTTTTT.

CDR3 sequence reads: CASRLRGGTEAFF. CDR3 sequence (DNA): TGTGCCAGCAGGTTACGCGGGGGCACTGAAGCTTTCTTT. The genes are TRBV2 and TRBJ1-1; a weak D match, TRBD1 (5 bases). The CDR3 is 13 residues long. CDR1 and CDR2 (germline): SNHLY, FYNNEI. V lost 6 bases and J lost 4, with 12 bases in between.

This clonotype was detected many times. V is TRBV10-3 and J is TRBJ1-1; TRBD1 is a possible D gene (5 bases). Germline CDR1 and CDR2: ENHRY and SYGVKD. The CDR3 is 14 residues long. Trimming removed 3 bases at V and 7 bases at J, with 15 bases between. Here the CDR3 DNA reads TGTGCCATCAGTGATCCAGGGTCCTTGGATGAAGCTTTCTTT. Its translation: CAISDPGSLDEAFF.

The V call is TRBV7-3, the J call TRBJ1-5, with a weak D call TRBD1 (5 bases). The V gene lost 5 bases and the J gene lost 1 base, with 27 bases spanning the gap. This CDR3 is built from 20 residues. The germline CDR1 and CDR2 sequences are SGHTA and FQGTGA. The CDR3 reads CASSPAGTSDKGGSNQPQHF. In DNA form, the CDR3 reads TGTGCCAGCAGCCCGGCCGGGACTAGCGATAAGGGTGGAAGCAATCAGCCCCAGCATTTT.